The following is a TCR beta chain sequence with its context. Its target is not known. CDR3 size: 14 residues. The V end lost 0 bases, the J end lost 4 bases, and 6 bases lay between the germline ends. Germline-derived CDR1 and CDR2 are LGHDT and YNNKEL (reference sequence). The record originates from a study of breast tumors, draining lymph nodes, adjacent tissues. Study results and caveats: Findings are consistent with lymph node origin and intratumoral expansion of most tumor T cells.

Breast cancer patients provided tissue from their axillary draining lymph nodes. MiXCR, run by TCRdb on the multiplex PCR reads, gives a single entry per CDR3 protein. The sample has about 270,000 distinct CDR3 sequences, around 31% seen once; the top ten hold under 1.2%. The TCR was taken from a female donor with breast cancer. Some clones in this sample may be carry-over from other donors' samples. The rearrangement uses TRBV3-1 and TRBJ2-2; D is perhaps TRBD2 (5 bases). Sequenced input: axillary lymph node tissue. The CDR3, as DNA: TGTGCCAGCAGCCAAGAAGGGAGCACCGGGGAGCTGTTTTTT. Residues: CASSQEGSTGELFF.